A single sample is the source of the 5 T cell receptor beta chains below, sequenced in a study of T-cell memory formation after mild COVID-19. TCRdb passed the 5' RACE reads through MiXCR, listing each CDR3 protein once. The data contain 350,000 or so distinct CDR3 sequences, 20% to 25% of them singletons. Sequenced input: PBMCs or a T cell subset sorted from them (not recorded which). The receptors were sampled from a young man who had mild COVID-19 (a few samples of this study predate the infection). Cell type and time point are not known.

This clonotype has more than one count but fewer than ten. The chain couples TRBV7-3 to TRBJ1-1; 8 bases match TRBD1. The CDR3 consists of 16 residues. CDR1 is SGHTA and CDR2 is FQGTGA in the germline V gene. Trimming took 6 bases from V and 3 from J; bases not matched to a gene: 12. Written as DNA, the CDR3 is TGTGCCAGCAGAACCTATACAGGGGGTGGGGACACTGAAGCTTTCTTT. This encodes CASRTYTGGGDTEAFF.

This clonotype was detected only a few times. This chain uses TRBV4-1 with TRBJ2-5, with D possibly being TRBD2 (5 bases). The ends were cut back, 1 base at V and 3 bases at J, with 9 bases in the middle. Germline CDR1 reads MGHRA; CDR2 reads YSYEKL. CDR3 size: 14 residues. The CDR3 here is CASSQGLAEETQYF. CDR3 DNA: TGCGCCAGCAGCCAAGGGCTAGCAGAAGAGACCCAGTACTTC.

This clonotype was found a few times. This chain connects TRBV28 to TRBJ2-1, with TRBD1 identical over 11 bases. This CDR3 spans 17 amino acids. After removal of 4 bases from V and 8 bases from J, the junction contained 13 bases not matched to a gene. In germline, CDR1 is MDHEN, CDR2 SYDVKM. The CDR3 region is CASSSGQGAFLFDEQFF. CDR3 coding DNA: TGTGCCAGCAGTTCAGGACAGGGGGCTTTTCTCTTCGATGAGCAGTTCTTC.

This clonotype has just a few counts. This chain connects TRBV9 to TRBJ2-2, with 8 bases lining up with TRBD2. The CDR3 has 15 amino acids. Per the germline V gene, CDR1 is SGDLS and CDR2 is YYNGEE. V was clipped by 0 bases and J by 7 bases; unmatched bases: 5. CDR3 DNA sequence: TGTGCCAGCAGCGTAGCTAGGAGCGGGGGCGGGGAGCTGTTTTTT. It codes for CASSVARSGGGELFF.

The chain couples TRBV19 to TRBJ1-6, with 8 bases lining up with TRBD1. V shed 5 bases, J shed 9 bases, and the junction held 9 bases outside the gene matches. The CDR3 has 15 residues. The germline V gene has CDR1 LNHDA and CDR2 SQIVND (reference sequence). This CDR3 is CASSARTGIGSPLHF. CDR3 DNA sequence: TGTGCCAGTAGTGCCAGGACAGGGATAGGTTCACCCCTCCACTTT.